In this sample, the clone carrying this T cell receptor beta chain turned up once. The data stem from a study of blood T cell repertoires in COVID-19. For the study at large: Sites in the United States, Italy and Spain provided acute and convalescent COVID-19 samples.

V was trimmed by 4 bases and J by 2 bases, leaving 13 bases between them. Germline V gene data show CDR1 as SGHTA and CDR2 as FQGNSA. The CDR3 is 15 residues long. Data came from immunoSEQ multiplex PCR; TCRdb stores just in-frame clones and leaves some out. The sample shows over 300,000 clones, around 89% of them seen only once. Sequenced sample: peripheral blood. This chain connects TRBV7-2 to TRBJ2-3, with D perhaps matching TRBD1 (6 bases). This receptor was taken from a man aged 40-49 years with acute or convalescent COVID-19. The CDR3 DNA sequence: TGTGCCAGCAGCTCAAACGGACAGAACACAGATACGCAGTATTTT. It codes for CASSSNGQNTDTQYF.